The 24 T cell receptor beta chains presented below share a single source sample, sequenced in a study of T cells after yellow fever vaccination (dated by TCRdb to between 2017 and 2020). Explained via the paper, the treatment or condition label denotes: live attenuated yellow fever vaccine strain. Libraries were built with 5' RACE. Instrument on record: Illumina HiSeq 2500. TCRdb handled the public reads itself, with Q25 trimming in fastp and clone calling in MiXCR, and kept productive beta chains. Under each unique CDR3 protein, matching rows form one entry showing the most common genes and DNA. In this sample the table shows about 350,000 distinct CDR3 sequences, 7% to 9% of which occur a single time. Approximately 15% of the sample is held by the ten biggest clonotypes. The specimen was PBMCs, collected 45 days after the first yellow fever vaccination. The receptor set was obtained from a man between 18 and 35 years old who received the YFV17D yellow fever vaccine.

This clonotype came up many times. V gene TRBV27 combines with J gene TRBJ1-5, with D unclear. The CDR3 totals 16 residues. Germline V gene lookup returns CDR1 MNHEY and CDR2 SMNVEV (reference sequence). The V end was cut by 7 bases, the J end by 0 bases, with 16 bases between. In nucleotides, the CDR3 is TGTGCCAGCAAATTAAGGGAAGGTGTTAGCAATCAGCCCCAGCATTTT. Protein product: CASKLREGVSNQPQHF.

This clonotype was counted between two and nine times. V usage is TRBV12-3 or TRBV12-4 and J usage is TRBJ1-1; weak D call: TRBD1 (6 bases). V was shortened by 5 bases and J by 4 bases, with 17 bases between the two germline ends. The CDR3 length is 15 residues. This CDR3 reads CASSTTYRVFTEAFF. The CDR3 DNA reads TGTGCCAGCAGTACAACCTACAGGGTATTCACTGAAGCTTTCTTT.

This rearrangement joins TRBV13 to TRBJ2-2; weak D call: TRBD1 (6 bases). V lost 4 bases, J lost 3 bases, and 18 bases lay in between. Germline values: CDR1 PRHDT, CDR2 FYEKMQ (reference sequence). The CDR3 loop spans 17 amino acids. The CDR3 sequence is CASSWINRDGDTGELFF. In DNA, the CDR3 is TGTGCCAGCAGCTGGATTAACAGGGATGGGGACACCGGGGAGCTGTTTTTT.

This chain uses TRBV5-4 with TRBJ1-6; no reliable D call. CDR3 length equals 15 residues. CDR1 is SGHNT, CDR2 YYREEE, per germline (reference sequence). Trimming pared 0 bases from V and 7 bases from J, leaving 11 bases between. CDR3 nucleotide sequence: TGTGCCAGCAGCTTGGACTCCCCGGGCAATTCACCCCTCCACTTT. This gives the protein CASSLDSPGNSPLHF.

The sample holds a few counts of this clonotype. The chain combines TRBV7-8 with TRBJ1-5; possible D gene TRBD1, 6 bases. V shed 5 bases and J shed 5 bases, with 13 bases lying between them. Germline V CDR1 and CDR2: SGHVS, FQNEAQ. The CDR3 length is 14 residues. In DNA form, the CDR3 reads TGTGCCAGCAGCATAGACAGGATGCATCAGCCCCAGCATTTT. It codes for CASSIDRMHQPQHF.

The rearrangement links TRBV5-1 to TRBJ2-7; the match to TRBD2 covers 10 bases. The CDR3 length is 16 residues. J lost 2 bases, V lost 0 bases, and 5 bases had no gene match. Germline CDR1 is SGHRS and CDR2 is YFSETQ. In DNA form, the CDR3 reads TGCGCCAGCAGCTTGGCATCAGCGGGGGGGCCCTACGAGCAGTACTTC. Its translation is CASSLASAGGPYEQYF.

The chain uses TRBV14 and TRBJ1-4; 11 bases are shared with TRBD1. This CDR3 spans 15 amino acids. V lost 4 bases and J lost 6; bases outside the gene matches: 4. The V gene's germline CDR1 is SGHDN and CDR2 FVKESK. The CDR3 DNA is TGTGCCAGCAGCCCAAGGACAGGGGGCTATGAAAAACTGTTTTTT. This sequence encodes CASSPRTGGYEKLFF.

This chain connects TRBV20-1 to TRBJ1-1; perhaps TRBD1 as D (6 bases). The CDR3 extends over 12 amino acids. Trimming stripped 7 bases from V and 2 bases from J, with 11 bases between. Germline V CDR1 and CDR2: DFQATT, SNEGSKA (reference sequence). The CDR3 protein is CSGSQGNTEAFF. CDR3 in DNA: TGCAGTGGATCACAGGGAAACACTGAAGCTTTCTTT.

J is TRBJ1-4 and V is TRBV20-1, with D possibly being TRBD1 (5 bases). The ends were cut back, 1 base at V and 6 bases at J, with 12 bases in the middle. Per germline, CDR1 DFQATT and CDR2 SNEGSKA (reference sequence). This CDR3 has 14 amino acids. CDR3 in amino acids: CSARGWGSDEKLFF. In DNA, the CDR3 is TGCAGTGCTAGAGGGTGGGGGTCCGATGAAAAACTGTTTTTT.

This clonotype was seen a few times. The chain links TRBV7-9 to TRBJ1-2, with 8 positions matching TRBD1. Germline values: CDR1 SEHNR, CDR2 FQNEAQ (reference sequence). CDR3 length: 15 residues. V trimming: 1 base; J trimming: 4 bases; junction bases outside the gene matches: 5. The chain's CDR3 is CASSLVSGGVYGYTF. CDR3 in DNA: TGTGCCAGCAGCTTAGTTTCAGGGGGCGTCTATGGCTACACCTTC.

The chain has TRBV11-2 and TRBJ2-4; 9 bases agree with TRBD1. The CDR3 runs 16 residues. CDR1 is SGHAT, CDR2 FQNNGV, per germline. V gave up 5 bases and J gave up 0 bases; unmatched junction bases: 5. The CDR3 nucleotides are TGTGCCAGCAGCCAAGGGACAGGGTTAGCCAAAAACATTCAGTACTTC. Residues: CASSQGTGLAKNIQYF.

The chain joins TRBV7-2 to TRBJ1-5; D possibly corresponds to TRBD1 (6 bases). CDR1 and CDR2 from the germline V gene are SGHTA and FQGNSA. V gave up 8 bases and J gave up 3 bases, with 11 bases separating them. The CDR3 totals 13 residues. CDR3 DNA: TGTGCCAGCCGGGGGCAACTCAATCAGCCCCAGCATTTT. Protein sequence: CASRGQLNQPQHF.

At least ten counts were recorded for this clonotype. CDR3 loop: CASSVGTSGGETQYF. The DNA of the CDR3 is TGTGCCAGCAGCGTAGGGACTAGCGGGGGAGAGACCCAGTACTTC. The rearrangement links TRBV9 to TRBJ2-5; 13 nucleotides agree with TRBD2. The CDR3 contains 15 residues. Germline V gene sequence: CDR1 SGDLS, CDR2 YYNGEE. The junction had 0 bases not matched to a gene; V was cut back by 0 bases and J by 4 bases.

DNA for the CDR3: TGCAGTGTAGGGTTTGGCTACACCTTC. It is translated as CSVGFGYTF. The gene calls are TRBV20-1 and TRBJ1-2; D not certain. This CDR3 has 9 amino acids. V was pared by 7 bases and J by 7 bases, with 7 bases between. Germline V gene data show CDR1 as DFQATT and CDR2 as SNEGSKA (reference sequence).

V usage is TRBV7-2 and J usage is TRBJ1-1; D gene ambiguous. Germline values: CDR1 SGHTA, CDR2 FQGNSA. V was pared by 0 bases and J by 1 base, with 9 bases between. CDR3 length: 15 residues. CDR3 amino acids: CASSLAAGSNTEAFF. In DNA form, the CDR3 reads TGTGCCAGCAGCTTAGCGGCAGGTTCGAACACTGAAGCTTTCTTT.

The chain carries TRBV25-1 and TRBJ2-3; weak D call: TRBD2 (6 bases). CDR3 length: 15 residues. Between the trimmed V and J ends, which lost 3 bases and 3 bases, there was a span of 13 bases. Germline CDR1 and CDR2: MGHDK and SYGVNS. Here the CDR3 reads CASSDGRGYTDTQYF. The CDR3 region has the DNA TGTGCCAGCAGTGATGGGCGGGGTTATACAGATACGCAGTATTTT.

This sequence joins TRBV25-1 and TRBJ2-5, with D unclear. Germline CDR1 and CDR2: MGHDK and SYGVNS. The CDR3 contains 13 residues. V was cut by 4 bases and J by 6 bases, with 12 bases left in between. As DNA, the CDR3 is TGTGCCAGCAGTGTTGCGGACGCGAAGACCCAGTACTTC. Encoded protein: CASSVADAKTQYF.

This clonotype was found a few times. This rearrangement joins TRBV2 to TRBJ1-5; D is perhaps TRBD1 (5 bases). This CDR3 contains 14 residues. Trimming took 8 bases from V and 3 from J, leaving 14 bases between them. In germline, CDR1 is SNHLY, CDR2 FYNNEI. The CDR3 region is CASAPRQFNQPQHF. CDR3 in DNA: TGTGCCAGCGCCCCTCGACAGTTCAATCAGCCCCAGCATTTT.

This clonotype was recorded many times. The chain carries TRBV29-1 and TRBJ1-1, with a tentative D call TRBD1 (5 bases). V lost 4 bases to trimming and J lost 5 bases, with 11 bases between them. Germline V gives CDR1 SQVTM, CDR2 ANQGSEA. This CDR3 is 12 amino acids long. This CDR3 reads CSVVGGVTEAFF. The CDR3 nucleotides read TGCAGCGTTGTTGGGGGGGTGACTGAAGCTTTCTTT.

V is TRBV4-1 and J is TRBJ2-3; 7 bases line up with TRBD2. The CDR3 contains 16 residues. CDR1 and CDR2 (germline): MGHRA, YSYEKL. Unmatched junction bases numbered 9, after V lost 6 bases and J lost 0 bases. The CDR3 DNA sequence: TGCGCCAGCAGACTGAATCCGGGACTAAGCACAGATACGCAGTATTTT. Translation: CASRLNPGLSTDTQYF.

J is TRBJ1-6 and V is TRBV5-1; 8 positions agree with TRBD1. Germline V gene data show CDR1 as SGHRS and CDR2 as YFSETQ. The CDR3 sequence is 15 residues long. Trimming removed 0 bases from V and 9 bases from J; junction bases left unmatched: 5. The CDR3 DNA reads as TGCGCCAGCAGCTTGGAGGTAGACAGGGGTTCACCCCTCCACTTT. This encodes CASSLEVDRGSPLHF.

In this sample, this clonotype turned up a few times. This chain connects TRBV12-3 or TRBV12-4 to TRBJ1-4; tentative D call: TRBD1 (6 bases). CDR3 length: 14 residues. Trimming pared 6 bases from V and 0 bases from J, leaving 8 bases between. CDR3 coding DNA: TGTGCCAGCAGAGCAGGGGCAACTAATGAAAAACTGTTTTTT. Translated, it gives CASRAGATNEKLFF.

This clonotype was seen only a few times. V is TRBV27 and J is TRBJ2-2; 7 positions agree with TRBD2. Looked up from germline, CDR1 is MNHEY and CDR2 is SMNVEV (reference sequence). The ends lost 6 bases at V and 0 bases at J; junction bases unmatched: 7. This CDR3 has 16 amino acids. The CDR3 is CASSPLRGSNTGELFF. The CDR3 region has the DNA TGTGCCAGCAGCCCCCTGCGGGGGTCGAACACCGGGGAGCTGTTTTTT.

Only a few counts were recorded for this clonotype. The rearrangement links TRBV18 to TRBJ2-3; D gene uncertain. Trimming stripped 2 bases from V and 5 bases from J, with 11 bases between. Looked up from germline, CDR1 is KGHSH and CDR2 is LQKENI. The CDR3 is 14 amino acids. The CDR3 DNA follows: TGTGCCAGCTCACCAGCCTTGGACGGAGATACGCAGTATTTT. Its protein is CASSPALDGDTQYF.